Listed below are T cell receptor beta chains from one sample, sequenced in a study of cytotoxic CD8 clonotypes in ibrutinib-treated CLL. Method: immunoSEQ multiplex PCR; TCRdb's copy keeps in-frame clones and lacks some. Here the sample spans 300,000 or so clones, 67% being singletons. The sequences come from PBMCs, collected after 36 months of ibrutinib treatment. These receptors came from a human donor with chronic lymphocytic leukemia. The CDR3 runs from the conserved cysteine through the conserved F or W. D genes are given only for firm matches. Rows give clone size only sometimes, using once, few, many, or a class for an expanded clone.

>TRBV5-4|TRBJ1-3|.|.
CASSVGSSGNTIYF
TGTGCCAGCAGCGTGGGGAGCTCTGGAAACACCATATATTTT
>TRBV4-1|TRBJ1-3|.|TRBD1
CASSLDPIGTGNTIYF
TGCGCCAGCAGCCTTGACCCGATTGGGACAGGCAACACCATATATTTT
>TRBV9|TRBJ2-1|once|.
CASSDPQYNEQFF
TGTGCCAGCAGCGACCCCCAATACAATGAGCAGTTCTTC
>TRBV29-1|TRBJ2-1|once|.
CSGRQGEQFF
TGCAGCGGACGCCAGGGTGAGCAGTTCTTC
>TRBV29-1|TRBJ1-1|.|.
CSVSLGGEAFF
TGCAGCGTTTCCCTCGGAGGTGAAGCTTTCTTT
>TRBV5-6|TRBJ2-7|.|TRBD1
CASSSEPGQGDYEQYF
TGTGCCAGCAGCTCGGAGCCGGGACAGGGGGACTACGAGCAGTACTTC
>TRBV7-2|TRBJ1-4|few|TRBD1
CASSVGQGTLNEKLFF
TGTGCCAGCAGCGTGGGACAGGGGACGCTTAATGAAAAACTGTTTTTT
>TRBV29-1|TRBJ1-1|.|.
CSVVNIQGEDTEAFF
TGCAGCGTCGTGAATATACAGGGTGAAGACACTGAAGCTTTCTTT
>TRBV29-1|TRBJ2-7|.|.
CSVYGQGGEQYF
TGCAGCGTTTACGGGCAGGGTGGCGAGCAGTACTTC
>TRBV7-9|TRBJ1-4|.|.
CASRQGHLTLNEKLFF
TGTGCCAGCAGACAGGGACACCTAACGCTTAATGAAAAACTGTTTTTT
>TRBV9|TRBJ2-1|.|.
CASSVVVGDYNEQFF
TGTGCCAGCAGCGTAGTCGTGGGGGATTACAATGAGCAGTTCTTC
>TRBV18|TRBJ1-2|.|.
CASFRGGEIYGYTF
TGTGCCAGCTTCCGGGGGGGTGAGATCTATGGCTACACCTTC
>TRBV27|TRBJ2-2|.|.
CASRVLSNTGELFF
TGTGCCAGCAGGGTACTATCGAACACCGGGGAGCTGTTTTTT
>TRBV5-4|TRBJ1-1|.|.
CASSLQMNTEAFF
TGTGCCAGCAGCCTTCAGATGAACACTGAAGCTTTCTTT
>TRBV27|TRBJ2-6|few|.
CASTDDSGANVLTF
TGTGCCAGCACCGACGACTCTGGGGCCAACGTCCTGACTTTC
>TRBV11-2|TRBJ2-2|.|.
CASSSGANTGELFF
TGTGCCAGCAGCTCCGGGGCGAACACCGGGGAGCTGTTTTTT
>TRBV6-5|TRBJ1-1|.|.
CASSSPTTGAFF
TGTGCCAGCAGTTCTCCAACAACGGGTGCTTTCTTT
>TRBV7-3|TRBJ1-2|.|.
CASSLTVGGDGYTF
TGTGCCAGCAGCTTAACAGTGGGAGGTGATGGCTACACCTTC
>TRBV19|TRBJ2-3|.|.
CASSIYGRSTDTQYF
TGTGCCAGTAGTATCTATGGGAGGAGCACAGATACGCAGTATTTT
>TRBV9|TRBJ2-3|.|TRBD2
CASSVGGTSGTDTQYF
TGTGCCAGCAGCGTTGGGGGGACTAGCGGGACGGATACGCAGTATTTT
>TRBV18|TRBJ2-5|once|.
CASSFRRQPQETQYF
TGTGCCAGCTCATTCCGACGACAGCCCCAAGAGACCCAGTACTTC
>TRBV11-2|TRBJ2-7|.|TRBD2
CASSLAAGGAYEQYF
TGTGCCAGCAGCCTAGCAGCGGGAGGGGCCTACGAGCAGTACTTC
>TRBV27|TRBJ2-1|.|.
CASSFSGWSNEQFF
TGTGCCAGCAGCTTTTCGGGATGGTCGAATGAGCAGTTCTTC
>TRBV27|TRBJ2-1|few|TRBD2
CASSSGPTGGNEQFF
TGTGCCAGCAGTTCGGGACCCACGGGGGGCAATGAGCAGTTCTTC
>TRBV5-5|TRBJ1-2|.|.
CASTHTLTAVYGYTF
TGTGCCAGCACCCACACGTTGACAGCCGTCTATGGCTACACCTTC
>TRBV6-1|TRBJ1-6|.|.
CASSEAVAGVGWSPLHF
TGTGCCAGCAGTGAAGCGGTAGCAGGGGTCGGGTGGTCACCCCTCCACTTT
>TRBV7-2|TRBJ2-1|few|TRBD2
CASSLDGLAGVNEQFF
TGTGCCAGCAGCTTAGATGGACTAGCGGGGGTCAATGAGCAGTTCTTC
>TRBV4-1|TRBJ2-7|once|.
CASSQEKQTYEQYF
TGCGCCAGCAGCCAAGAGAAGCAGACCTACGAGCAGTACTTC
>TRBV28|TRBJ1-2|.|TRBD1
CASSLGTGYYGYTF
TGTGCCAGCAGTTTAGGGACAGGGTACTATGGCTACACCTTC
>TRBV11-3|TRBJ1-1|.|TRBD1
CASSPGGLSGTEAFF
TGTGCCAGCAGCCCAGGGGGTTTGAGTGGCACTGAAGCTTTCTTT
>TRBV18|TRBJ2-3|.|TRBD2
CASSPGLAGGGGITDTQYF
TGTGCCAGCTCACCCGGACTAGCGGGAGGAGGGGGCATCACAGATACGCAGTATTTT
>TRBV18|TRBJ2-7|few|.
CASSPPGGTREQYF
TGTGCCAGCTCACCACCGGGCGGGACCCGCGAGCAGTACTTC
>TRBV7-6|TRBJ2-7|.|TRBD1
CASSLDRGGEQYF
TGTGCCAGCAGCTTAGACAGGGGTGGGGAGCAGTACTTC
>TRBV19|TRBJ2-1|.|.
CASRPLGGSNEQFF
TGTGCCAGCCGCCCTCTCGGGGGATCCAATGAGCAGTTCTTC
>TRBV6-6|TRBJ2-7|.|TRBD1
CASSNPGQGSSYEQYF
TGTGCCAGCAGTAACCCGGGACAGGGGTCCTCCTACGAGCAGTACTTC
>TRBV5-1|TRBJ2-5|few|TRBD1
CASSFIGGAETQYF
TGCGCCAGCAGCTTCATAGGGGGCGCGGAGACCCAGTACTTC
>TRBV29-1|TRBJ2-3|.|.
CSVEISGWYTDTQYF
TGCAGCGTTGAAATATCGGGGTGGTACACAGATACGCAGTATTTT
>TRBV7-8|TRBJ2-7|.|.
CASRTLASPYEQYF
TGTGCCAGCAGGACGCTAGCTTCTCCCTACGAGCAGTACTTC
>TRBV11-2|TRBJ1-2|.|.
CASSLEWGDGYTF
TGTGCCAGCAGCTTAGAGTGGGGGGATGGCTACACCTTC
>TRBV2|TRBJ2-7|few|.
CASTTGKYEQYF
TGTGCCAGCACCACAGGGAAGTACGAGCAGTACTTC
>TRBV5-6|TRBJ2-7|.|.
CASSLMRDEQYF
TGTGCCAGCAGCTTAATGCGAGACGAGCAGTACTTC
>TRBV18|TRBJ2-1|.|TRBD2
CASSRRLAAYNEQFF
TGTGCCAGCTCACGGAGGCTAGCGGCCTACAATGAGCAGTTCTTC
>TRBV9|TRBJ1-2|.|.
CASSGYRATDYGYTF
TGTGCCAGCAGCGGTTACAGGGCTACCGACTATGGCTACACCTTC
>TRBV19|TRBJ1-5|.|.
CASSGFWGSARYGNQPQHF
TGTGCCAGTAGTGGGTTCTGGGGGAGTGCACGCTATGGCAATCAGCCCCAGCATTTT
>TRBV7-6|TRBJ2-2|once|TRBD1
CASSPDRVVTGELFF
TGTGCCAGCAGCCCAGACAGGGTGGTCACCGGGGAGCTGTTTTTT
>TRBV20-1|TRBJ1-2|few|.
CSARQGSGYTF
TGCAGTGCTAGACAGGGCTCTGGCTACACCTTC
>TRBV6-1|TRBJ1-5|few|.
CASSDRINQPQHF
TGTGCCAGCAGCGACAGGATCAATCAGCCCCAGCATTTT
>TRBV13|TRBJ2-3|.|TRBD2
CASSQGLAGGLIKGSTQYF
TGTGCCAGCAGCCAAGGACTAGCGGGGGGGTTGATTAAAGGCAGTACGCAGTATTTT
>TRBV9|TRBJ1-2|.|.
CASTQLPEDYGYTF
TGTGCCAGCACCCAACTTCCCGAGGACTATGGCTACACCTTC
>TRBV15|TRBJ1-2|.|TRBD1
CATSKNTGGPRSYTF
TGTGCCACCAGCAAAAATACAGGGGGCCCTCGGAGCTACACCTTC
>TRBV18|TRBJ1-4|few|.
CASSPRTDGYNEKLFF
TGTGCCAGCTCACCCCGCACCGACGGTTATAATGAAAAACTGTTTTTT
>TRBV7-2|TRBJ1-3|once|.
CASSLSHFNSGNTIYF
TGTGCCAGCAGCTTATCCCATTTCAACTCTGGAAACACCATATATTTT
>TRBV7-8|TRBJ2-2|.|.
CASSLLVGPGELFF
TGTGCCAGCAGCTTACTGGTGGGTCCCGGGGAGCTGTTTTTT
>TRBV7-8|TRBJ2-5|.|TRBD2
CASSTPGLAELYQETQYF
TGTGCCAGCAGCACTCCGGGACTAGCCGAACTGTACCAAGAGACCCAGTACTTC
>TRBV7-9|TRBJ2-5|.|.
CASSAELGEETQYF
TGTGCCAGCAGCGCAGAGCTGGGGGAGGAGACCCAGTACTTC
>TRBV5-1|TRBJ2-3|once|TRBD2
CASSLAGGGPSTDTQYF
TGCGCCAGCAGCTTGGCCGGCGGGGGGCCTAGCACAGATACGCAGTATTTT
>TRBV5-1|TRBJ2-7|.|.
CASSLGGAGVGEQYF
TGCGCCAGCAGCTTGGGGGGAGCCGGGGTAGGCGAGCAGTACTTC
>TRBV6-5|TRBJ2-7|.|TRBD2
CASSFGGEREQYF
TGTGCCAGCAGCTTTGGGGGGGAACGCGAGCAGTACTTC
>TRBV11-2|TRBJ2-7|.|.
CASSLGGSSYEQYF
TGTGCCAGCAGCTTAGGCGGCAGCTCCTACGAGCAGTACTTC
>TRBV19|TRBJ2-1|.|TRBD2
CASSHSGSSEQFF
TGTGCCAGTAGTCATAGCGGGAGTTCTGAGCAGTTCTTC